This TCR beta chain was recovered during a study of T-cell memory formation after mild COVID-19. Points from the study as a whole: CD4+ contracting clones were found mainly in CM and EM, and CD8+ ones in EMRA. Clones contracting over day 15 to 85 were CD4/CD8 balanced, with later expanders leaning CD4+.

Germline V lookup: CDR1 SGHTA, CDR2 FQGTGA. V was pared by 1 base and J by 6 bases, with 5 bases between. The CDR3 length is 12 residues. 5'RACE primed from the constant segment yielded TCR alpha and TCR beta cDNA libraries bearing sample barcodes and UMIs. TCRdb re-analysed the 5' RACE reads in MiXCR, keeping a single row per CDR3 protein. The sample contains approximately 340,000 distinct CDR3 sequences, approximately 13% of which appear only once. Details on this clonotype: As yet, its antigen is unknown.

The sequenced sample consisted of PBMCs or a T cell subset sorted from them (not recorded which). The rearrangement joins TRBV7-3 to TRBJ2-3, with D unclear. The source of this sequence is a man aged 18 to 30 who had mild COVID-19 (a few samples of this study predate the infection). Cell type and time point are not known. The CDR3 region has the DNA TGTGCCAGCAGCTTAAATGAGGATACGCAGTATTTT. Its translation is CASSLNEDTQYF.